Presented here are 30 T cell receptor beta chains from one specimen sequenced in a study of blood T cells in healthy people across ages (dated by TCRdb to between 2015 and 2017). Receptors were amplified or captured by 5' RACE. Instrument on record: Illumina HiSeq 2500. A second 7 to 11 cycle PCR used a sample-barcoded 5' primer and a J-beta primer mix. TCRdb redid the processing of the public reads, applying fastp at Q25 and MiXCR, and retained in-frame beta chains. Every CDR3 protein is listed once, alongside the most common genes and DNA of its rows. The sample table contains roughly 560,000 distinct CDR3 sequences; only one count was recorded for nearly 25% of them. Of the sample, just under 9% falls within the top ten clones. These same records also appear under a second study, on T cells of mothers and their children.

The source material was blood. Source of these receptors: a boy aged 5-17 years in good health.

The chain recombines TRBV7-2 with TRBJ1-5, with TRBD1 matching over 8 bases. V lost 4 bases to trimming and J lost 7 bases; unmatched junction nucleotides: 3. Germline CDR1 reads SGHTA; CDR2 reads FQGNSA. The CDR3 spans 13 residues. CDR3 nucleotide sequence: TGTGCCAGCAGCTCCAGGGGGCAACAGCCCCAGCATTTT. Translation gives CASSSRGQQPQHF.

This clonotype has more than one count but fewer than ten. This chain joins TRBV28 and TRBJ1-2; D is undetermined. CDR3 length equals 12 residues. Trimming removed 5 bases from V and 8 bases from J, with 12 bases in between. Germline assignment: CDR1 MDHEN and CDR2 SYDVKM. The CDR3 DNA reads as TGTGCCAGCAGTCCTATGTTGTTCGGCTACACCTTC. Its translation: CASSPMLFGYTF.

This clonotype came up a few times. This sequence joins TRBV9 and TRBJ2-7; TRBD1 agrees at 7 bases. The CDR3 has 15 amino acids. Per the germline V gene, CDR1 is SGDLS and CDR2 is YYNGEE. V lost 3 bases and J lost 4; bases outside the gene matches: 10. Here the CDR3 DNA reads TGTGCCAGCAGCGCCCAGACAGGGCCGAAATACGAGCAGTACTTC. Translating gives CASSAQTGPKYEQYF. Full variable domain (remainder filled in from reference TRBV9 and TRBJ2-7): DSGVTQTPKHLITATGQRVTLRCSPRSGDLSVYWYQQSLDQGLQFLIQYYNGEERAKGNILERFSAQQFPDLHSELNLSSLELGDSALYFCASSAQTGPKYEQYFGPGTRLTVT.

In this sample, this clonotype turned up a few times. V gene TRBV7-2 combines with J gene TRBJ1-2, with TRBD1 as a possible D gene (6 bases). Trimming shortened V by 2 bases and J by 6 bases, and 10 bases separated the two germline ends. The CDR3 length is 13 residues. Germline loops: CDR1 SGHTA, CDR2 FQGNSA. The CDR3, as DNA: TGTGCCAGCAGCTTAAGTCCAGGGGATGGCTACACCTTC. Its translation: CASSLSPGDGYTF.

This clonotype turned up a few times. This chain links TRBV2 with TRBJ1-2; D might be TRBD1 (5 bases). Germline V gives CDR1 SNHLY, CDR2 FYNNEI. Trimming removed 2 bases from V and 2 bases from J, with 9 bases in between. This CDR3 is built from 14 residues. The CDR3 DNA reads TGTGCCAGCAGTGAAATTGAGGGGAACTATGGCTACACCTTC. Encoded protein: CASSEIEGNYGYTF.

The rearrangement links TRBV9 to TRBJ2-3, with D unresolved. The CDR3 consists of 15 residues. CDR1 is SGDLS, CDR2 YYNGEE, per germline. V was trimmed by 4 bases and J by 6 bases, leaving 18 bases between them. This CDR3 is CASSPASFLDDTQYF. As DNA, the CDR3 is TGTGCCAGCAGCCCAGCGAGCTTCTTAGACGATACGCAGTATTTT. Using reference TRBV9 and TRBJ2-3 for the parts outside the CDR3, the full variable domain is DSGVTQTPKHLITATGQRVTLRCSPRSGDLSVYWYQQSLDQGLQFLIQYYNGEERAKGNILERFSAQQFPDLHSELNLSSLELGDSALYFCASSPASFLDDTQYFGPGTRLTVL.

As regards this clonotype: Because the CDR3 is missing its conserved closing phenylalanine or tryptophan, this is likely a read error. The gene calls are TRBV7-9 and TRBJ2-5, with D hard to call. This CDR3 comprises 11 residues. V lost 8 bases and J 5 bases, leaving 9 bases between the germline ends. CDR1 and CDR2 (germline): SEHNR, FQNEAQ (reference sequence). CDR3 sequence: CASGVEETQYL. The CDR3 nucleotides are TGTGCCAGCGGGGTGGAGGAGACCCAGTACCTC.

CDR3 DNA sequence: TGCAGTGCTAGAGTACTAGCGGGAGAGTTCGGCGGGGAGCTGTTTTTT. It specifies CSARVLAGEFGGELFF. The V call is TRBV20-1, the J call TRBJ2-2; 11 bases are shared with TRBD2. Germline-derived CDR1 and CDR2 are DFQATT and SNEGSKA (reference sequence). Trimming removed 1 base from V and 7 bases from J; junction bases left unmatched: 8. The CDR3 loop spans 16 amino acids.

The chain links TRBV4-3 to TRBJ2-4, with D possibly matching TRBD1 (6 bases). The V gene lost 0 bases and the J gene lost 9 bases, with 18 bases spanning the gap. Germline CDR1 and CDR2: LGHNA and YSLEER. The CDR3 length is 16 residues. Here the CDR3 reads CASSQDFRQDQGIQYF. For the CDR3, the DNA is TGCGCCAGCAGCCAAGATTTTAGACAGGACCAAGGCATTCAGTACTTC.

The chain has TRBV6-2 or TRBV6-3 and TRBJ2-4, with D possibly being TRBD1 or TRBD2 (6 bases each). The CDR3 covers 15 residues. Germline CDR1 reads MNHEY; CDR2 reads SVGEGT. Trimming pared 6 bases from V and 0 bases from J, leaving 12 bases between. CDR3 sequence reads: CASRLRGLAKNIQYF. The CDR3 DNA reads as TGTGCCAGCAGACTCAGGGGACTAGCCAAAAACATTCAGTACTTC.

Only one count was recorded for this clonotype. The gene calls are TRBV7-8 and TRBJ1-5; weak D call: TRBD1 (6 bases). CDR3 length: 17 residues. Per germline, CDR1 SGHVS and CDR2 FQNEAQ. Trimming stripped 5 bases from V and 2 bases from J, with 19 bases between. The CDR3 reads CASSPMGGLTGNQPQHF. The CDR3 DNA follows: TGTGCCAGCAGCCCGATGGGGGGCTTGACTGGCAATCAGCCCCAGCATTTT. The variable domain in full, with the rest retrieved from reference TRBV7-8 and TRBJ1-5, is GAGVSQSPRYKVAKRGQDVALRCDPISGHVSLFWYQQALGQGPEFLTYFQNEAQLDKSGLPSDRFFAERPEGSVSTLKIQRTQQEDSAVYLCASSPMGGLTGNQPQHFGDGTRLSIL.

This chain connects TRBV7-2 to TRBJ2-3; TRBD2 matches 11 bases. Trimming at V came to 0 bases and at J to 2 bases, leaving 4 bases not matched to a gene. Germline V gene data show CDR1 as SGHTA and CDR2 as FQGNSA. The length of the CDR3 is 17 residues. The DNA for the CDR3 is TGTGCCAGCAGCTTAGCGCGACTAGCGGGACACACAGATACGCAGTATTTT. This sequence encodes CASSLARLAGHTDTQYF.

There are a few counts of this clonotype. The chain employs TRBV6-5 and TRBJ2-5; possible D gene TRBD2, 5 bases. Germline assignment: CDR1 MNHEY and CDR2 SVGAGI. CDR3 length: 15 amino acids. V shed 0 bases and J shed 2 bases, with 10 bases lying between them. CDR3: CASSYSGRPQETQYF. In DNA form, the CDR3 reads TGTGCCAGCAGTTACTCAGGGAGACCTCAAGAGACCCAGTACTTC.

The chain employs TRBV5-1 and TRBJ2-5, with D perhaps matching TRBD2 (5 bases). The length of the CDR3 is 14 residues. The V gene's germline CDR1 is SGHRS and CDR2 YFSETQ. The ends were cut back, 2 bases at V and 5 bases at J, with 13 bases in the middle. The CDR3 coding sequence is TGCGCCAGCAGCTTTGGCCCGCGCGGGGAGACCCAGTACTTC. Its translation: CASSFGPRGETQYF.

The V gene is TRBV6-1, the J gene TRBJ2-3; the match to TRBD1 covers 7 bases. After removal of 0 bases from V and 1 base from J, the junction contained 1 base not matched to a gene. This CDR3 comprises 15 residues. CDR1 and CDR2 from the germline V gene are MNHNS and SASEGT. The CDR3 DNA reads TGTGCCAGCAGTGAAGCGGGGACAGGCACAGATACGCAGTATTTT. It encodes CASSEAGTGTDTQYF.

The CDR3 sequence: CASSRIGEQFF. In DNA, the CDR3 is TGTGCCAGCAGCCGGATTGGTGAGCAGTTCTTC. The chain has TRBV14 and TRBJ2-5, with no clear D. The end of the DNA is better explained by TRBJ2-1, so the J call may be wrong. CDR1 SGHDN and CDR2 FVKESK come from the germline V gene. The length of the CDR3 is 11 residues.

The J gene is TRBJ1-6, the V gene TRBV28; maybe TRBD1 (6 bases). CDR1 and CDR2 (germline): MDHEN, SYDVKM. V lost 7 bases, J lost 0 bases, and 16 bases lay in between. CDR3 length: 17 residues. CDR3 loop: CASTLRGGGSYNSPLHF. The DNA of the CDR3 is TGTGCCAGCACCCTCCGCGGAGGGGGCTCCTATAATTCACCCCTCCACTTT.

The chain couples TRBV7-8 to TRBJ2-4; a weak D match, TRBD2 (5 bases). The length of the CDR3 is 14 residues. Trimming stripped 2 bases from V and 8 bases from J, with 13 bases between. Germline V gene data show CDR1 as SGHVS and CDR2 as FQNEAQ. The CDR3: CASSLTADLYIQYF. CDR3 nucleotides: TGTGCCAGCAGCTTAACAGCGGATCTCTACATTCAGTACTTC.

This clonotype was observed many times. CDR3 coding DNA: TGTGCCAGCACTACACGCACAGATACGCAGTATTTT. It translates to CASTTRTDTQYF. The rearrangement joins TRBV28 to TRBJ2-3; D uncertain. This CDR3 contains 12 residues. Germline V gene data show CDR1 as MDHEN and CDR2 as SYDVKM. Trimming stripped 7 bases from V and 1 base from J, with 6 bases between.

The chain recombines TRBV7-3 with TRBJ2-5, with a weak D call TRBD2 (5 bases). The V gene's germline CDR1 is SGHTA and CDR2 FQGTGA. The CDR3 spans 14 residues. The V end lost 4 bases, the J end lost 6 bases, and 15 bases lay between the germline ends. CDR3 protein: CASSSAREPKTQYF. CDR3 in DNA: TGTGCCAGCAGCTCCGCAAGGGAGCCGAAGACCCAGTACTTC.

This clonotype was observed a few times. This chain connects TRBV7-2 to TRBJ2-5; a weak D match, TRBD2 (6 bases). Near its end, the DNA agrees better with TRBJ2-1, so the J call may be wrong. Germline V gene sequence: CDR1 SGHTA, CDR2 FQGNSA. CDR3 size: 16 residues. The CDR3 loop is CASSLAGTGPSNEQFF. The CDR3, as DNA: TGTGCCAGCAGCTTGGCGGGGACGGGGCCCTCCAATGAGCAGTTCTTC.

The chain couples TRBV4-3 to TRBJ2-5; D not certain. The closer fit of TRBJ2-7 to the DNA end suggests the J call may be wrong. CDR1 is LGHNA and CDR2 is YSLEER in the germline V gene. This CDR3 spans 16 amino acids. The DNA for the CDR3 is TGCGCCAGCAGCCAAGATGGTCCGCGGACGGTCCGCGAGCAGTACTTC. Residues: CASSQDGPRTVREQYF.

The chain combines TRBV4-2 with TRBJ2-5; 11 nucleotides agree with TRBD1. Losses at the gene ends were 4 bases for V and 4 bases for J; bases not matched to a gene: 5. Germline CDR1 is LGHNA and CDR2 is YNFKEQ. This CDR3 is 15 amino acids long. CDR3 protein: CASSPRDRGVETQYF. CDR3 coding DNA: TGTGCCAGCAGCCCCCGGGACAGGGGGGTAGAGACCCAGTACTTC.

CDR3 protein: CSARARTSFEQFF. Written as DNA, the CDR3 is TGCAGTGCTAGGGCCCGTACTAGTTTTGAGCAGTTCTTC. The J gene is TRBJ2-5, the V gene TRBV20-1, with D possibly being TRBD2 (5 bases). The end of the DNA aligns better with TRBJ2-1, so the J call may be wrong. This CDR3 contains 13 residues. Per the germline V gene, CDR1 is DFQATT and CDR2 is SNEGSKA (reference sequence).

As concerns this clonotype: A read error is possible here, since a much larger clone lies one base away. In nucleotides, the CDR3 is TGCAGCGCCGATACAGGGCTCTATGGCCACACCTTC. Translation gives CSADTGLYGHTF. The chain is built from TRBV29-1 and TRBJ1-2, with a possible D match to TRBD1 (6 bases). This CDR3 contains 12 residues. Looked up from germline, CDR1 is SQVTM and CDR2 is ANQGSEA. The whole variable domain, filled in from reference TRBV29-1 and TRBJ1-2, reads SAVISQKPSRDICQRGTSLTIQCQVDSQVTMMFWYRQQPGQSLTLIATANQGSEATYESGFVIDKFPISRPNLTFSTLTVSNMSPEDSSIYLCSADTGLYGHTFGSGTRLTVV.

The V call is TRBV25-1, the J call TRBJ2-7, with D possibly TRBD2 on 6 matching bases. There are 14 residues in the CDR3. With 3 bases removed from V and 3 bases from J, the gap between germline ends came to 12 bases. CDR1 and CDR2 (germline): MGHDK, SYGVNS. The CDR3 DNA is TGTGCCAGCAGTGAGGGTGGAGGGGACTACGAGCAGTACTTC. Translated: CASSEGGGDYEQYF.

This clonotype was counted only a few times. This rearrangement joins TRBV24-1 to TRBJ2-5; the D gene could be TRBD1 or TRBD2 (5 bases each). The DNA end favors TRBJ2-1, so the J call may be wrong. In germline, CDR1 is KGHDR, CDR2 SFDVKD. This CDR3 comprises 14 residues. The CDR3 nucleotides are TGTGCCACCAGCGGGGCTAGTTTCTCCGATGAGCAGTTCTTC. Translation gives CATSGASFSDEQFF.

This clonotype was observed a few times. This chain uses TRBV7-2 with TRBJ2-7, with 13 nucleotides matching TRBD2. There are 18 residues in the CDR3. J was trimmed by 3 bases and V by 1 base; bases with no gene match: 9. The V gene's germline CDR1 is SGHTA and CDR2 FQGNSA. The CDR3 DNA follows: TGTGCCAGCAGCTTAGACTATAGACTAGCGGGGGGTGGCTACGAGCAGTACTTC. It is translated as CASSLDYRLAGGGYEQYF.

In this sample, this clonotype turned up a few times. This sequence joins TRBV20-1 and TRBJ2-3, with D maybe TRBD2 (6 bases). The CDR3 is made up of 14 amino acids. Germline V CDR1 and CDR2: DFQATT, SNEGSKA (reference sequence). Trimming took off 5 bases at V and 2 bases at J, with 14 bases between the two ends. For the CDR3, the DNA is TGCAGTGCTGCGCTAGCGTACCCCACAGATACGCAGTATTTT. Translation: CSAALAYPTDTQYF.

This rearrangement joins TRBV21-1 to TRBJ2-7; TRBD2, the table's D call, lacks a check against the DNA. TRBV21-1 is a recognized pseudogene. The CDR3 covers 15 residues. The CDR3 sequence: CASSKSVASLYEQYF. The CDR3 region has the DNA TGTGCCAGCAGCAAATCCGTGGCTAGCCTCTACGAGCAGTACTTC.